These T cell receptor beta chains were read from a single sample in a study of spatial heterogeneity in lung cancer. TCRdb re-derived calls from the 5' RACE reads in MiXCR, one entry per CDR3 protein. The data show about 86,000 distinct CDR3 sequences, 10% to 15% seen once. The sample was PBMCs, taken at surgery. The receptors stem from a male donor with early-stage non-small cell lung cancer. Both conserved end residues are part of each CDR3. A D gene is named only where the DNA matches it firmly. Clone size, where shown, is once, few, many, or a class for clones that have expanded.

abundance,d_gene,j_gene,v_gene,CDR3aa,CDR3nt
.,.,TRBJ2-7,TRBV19,CASSIQGGDEQYF,TGTGCCAGTAGTATTCAGGGGGGTGACGAGCAGTACTTC
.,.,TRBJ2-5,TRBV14,CASSQLNRGQETQYF,TGTGCCAGCAGCCAGCTAAACCGCGGCCAAGAGACCCAGTACTTC
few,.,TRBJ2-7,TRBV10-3,CAISAGRTYEQYF,TGTGCCATCAGTGCCGGGCGAACCTACGAGCAGTACTTC
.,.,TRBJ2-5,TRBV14,CASSQAVSEETQYF,TGTGCCAGCAGCCAAGCGGTTTCGGAAGAGACCCAGTACTTC
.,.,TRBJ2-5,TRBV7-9,CASSPESAAGETQYF,TGTGCCAGCAGCCCGGAGTCGGCGGCGGGAGAGACCCAGTACTTC
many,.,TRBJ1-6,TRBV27,CASSLSGGMGSPLHF,TGTGCCAGCAGTTTGAGTGGAGGGATGGGATCACCCCTCCACTTT
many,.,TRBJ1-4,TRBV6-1,CAIDEGVLNEKLFF,TGTGCCATCGACGAGGGGGTCCTTAATGAAAAACTGTTTTTT
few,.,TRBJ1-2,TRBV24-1,CATSEQAYNYGYTF,TGTGCCACCAGTGAGCAGGCGTACAACTATGGCTACACCTTC
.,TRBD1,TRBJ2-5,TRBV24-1,CATSDLGTGEGETQYF,TGTGCCACCAGTGATTTGGGGACAGGGGAGGGGGAGACCCAGTACTTC
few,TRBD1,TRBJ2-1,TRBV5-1,CASSVGQGPLDEQFF,TGCGCCAGCAGCGTTGGACAGGGGCCTTTGGATGAGCAGTTCTTC
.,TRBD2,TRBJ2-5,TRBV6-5,CASSRTGLAGETQYF,TGTGCCAGCAGTCGAACGGGACTAGCGGGGGAGACCCAGTACTTC
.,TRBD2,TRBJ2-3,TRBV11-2,CASSLGGTSADTQYF,TGTGCCAGCAGCTTAGGGGGGACTAGCGCCGATACGCAGTATTTT
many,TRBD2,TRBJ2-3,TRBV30,CAWSPLAGGTDTQYF,TGTGCCTGGAGTCCCCTAGCGGGAGGAACAGATACGCAGTATTTT
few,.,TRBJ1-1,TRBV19,CASTISRATEAFF,TGTGCCAGTACGATCTCCAGGGCCACTGAAGCTTTCTTT
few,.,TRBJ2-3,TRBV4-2,CASSQEHRGGDTQYF,TGTGCCAGCAGCCAAGAACACAGGGGAGGAGATACGCAGTATTTT
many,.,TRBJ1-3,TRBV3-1,CASSQEREEKDTIYF,TGTGCCAGCAGCCAAGAACGGGAAGAAAAGGACACCATATATTTT
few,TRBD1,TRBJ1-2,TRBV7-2,CASSPDREPYGYTF,TGTGCCAGCAGCCCGGACAGGGAACCGTATGGCTACACCTTC
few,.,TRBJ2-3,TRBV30,CAWSFIAWSFTDTQYF,TGTGCCTGGAGTTTCATAGCGTGGTCCTTCACAGATACGCAGTATTTT
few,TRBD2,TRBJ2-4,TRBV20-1,CSATGGDSINIQYF,TGCAGTGCTACCGGGGGGGATAGTATCAACATTCAGTACTTC
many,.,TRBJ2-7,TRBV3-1,CASSPWTVYEQYF,TGTGCCAGCAGCCCTTGGACAGTTTACGAGCAGTACTTC
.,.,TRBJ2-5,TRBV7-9,CASSVIQETQYF,TGTGCCAGCAGCGTGATCCAAGAGACCCAGTACTTC
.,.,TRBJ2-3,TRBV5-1,CASSLARPSTDTQYF,TGCGCCAGCAGCTTAGCTCGACCTAGCACAGATACGCAGTATTTT
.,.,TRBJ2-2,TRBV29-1,CSASPNTGELFF,TGCAGCGCCAGCCCGAACACCGGGGAGCTGTTTTTT
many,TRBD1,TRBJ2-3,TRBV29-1,CSAGTGDDTQYF,TGCAGCGCCGGTACAGGGGATGATACGCAGTATTTT
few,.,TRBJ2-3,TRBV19,CASSPQAGPDTQYF,TGTGCCAGTAGTCCCCAGGCTGGGCCCGATACGCAGTATTTT
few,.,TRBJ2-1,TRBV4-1,CASSQGNEQFF,TGCGCCAGCAGCCAAGGCAATGAGCAGTTCTTC
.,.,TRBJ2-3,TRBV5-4,CASSLGRQGTDTQYF,TGTGCCAGCAGCTTAGGGAGACAGGGCACAGATACGCAGTATTTT
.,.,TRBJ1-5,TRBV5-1,CASSLEGRDQPQHF,TGCGCCAGCAGCTTGGAAGGCAGGGATCAGCCCCAGCATTTT
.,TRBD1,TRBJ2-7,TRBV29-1,CSVSRGTHEQYF,TGCAGCGTCTCCAGGGGGACCCACGAGCAGTACTTC
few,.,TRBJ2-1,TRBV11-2,CASSLSGTYNEQFF,TGTGCCAGCAGCTTGTCCGGGACCTACAATGAGCAGTTCTTC
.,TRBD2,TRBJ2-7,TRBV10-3,CAINPSGSPHEQYF,TGTGCCATCAACCCCAGCGGGAGTCCCCACGAGCAGTACTTC
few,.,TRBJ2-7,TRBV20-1,CSANRDTFTYEQYF,TGCAGTGCCAACAGGGACACCTTCACCTACGAGCAGTACTTC
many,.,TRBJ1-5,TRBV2,CASNDWGGRYSNQPQHF,TGTGCCAGCAATGACTGGGGTGGGAGATATAGCAATCAGCCCCAGCATTTT
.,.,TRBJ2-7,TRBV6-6,CASSYTPYEQYF,TGTGCCAGCAGTTATACGCCCTACGAGCAGTACTTC
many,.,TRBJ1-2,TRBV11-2,CASSLEPSGFYGYTF,TGTGCCAGCAGCTTAGAACCCTCAGGGTTCTATGGCTACACCTTC
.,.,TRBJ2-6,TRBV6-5,CASGRLSGANVLTF,TGTGCCAGCGGCAGGTTGTCTGGGGCCAACGTCCTGACTTTC
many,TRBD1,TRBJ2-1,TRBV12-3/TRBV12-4,CASSTGTENEQFF,TGTGCCAGCAGTACCGGGACAGAAAATGAGCAGTTCTTC
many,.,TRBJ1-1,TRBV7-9,CASSLTGRVGTEAFF,TGTGCCAGCAGCTTAACGGGGAGGGTGGGCACTGAAGCTTTCTTT
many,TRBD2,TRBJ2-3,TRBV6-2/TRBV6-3,CASSSGGGTDTQYF,TGTGCCAGCAGTTCTGGCGGGGGAACAGATACGCAGTATTTT
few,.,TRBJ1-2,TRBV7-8,CASSPTVYAYGYTF,TGTGCCAGCAGCCCGACAGTTTACGCCTATGGCTACACCTTC
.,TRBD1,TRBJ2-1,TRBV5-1,CASTPGQGAYNEQFF,TGCGCCAGCACCCCGGGGCAGGGGGCCTACAATGAGCAGTTCTTC
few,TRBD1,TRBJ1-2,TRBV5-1,CASSWGQETYGYTF,TGCGCCAGCAGCTGGGGACAGGAGACATATGGCTACACCTTC
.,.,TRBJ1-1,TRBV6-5,CASRPTGPNTEAFF,TGTGCCAGCAGACCTACAGGCCCGAACACTGAAGCTTTCTTT
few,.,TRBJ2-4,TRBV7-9,CASSLAQGAKNIQYF,TGTGCCAGCAGCTTAGCCCAGGGAGCCAAAAACATTCAGTACTTC
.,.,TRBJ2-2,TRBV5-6,CASSLEGAHRELFF,TGTGCCAGCAGCTTGGAAGGGGCGCACCGGGAGCTGTTTTTT
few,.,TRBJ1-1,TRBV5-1,CASSSPPENTEAFF,TGCGCCAGCAGCTCCCCCCCAGAGAACACTGAAGCTTTCTTT
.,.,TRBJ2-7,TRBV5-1,CASSLTEGTDEQYF,TGCGCCAGCAGCTTAACGGAGGGGACCGACGAGCAGTACTTC
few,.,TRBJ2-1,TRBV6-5,CASSDFTSSDEQFF,TGTGCCAGCAGCGATTTTACTAGTAGCGATGAGCAGTTCTTC
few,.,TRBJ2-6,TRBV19,CASSPVSGDGANVLTF,TGTGCCAGTAGTCCGGTCTCGGGGGACGGGGCCAACGTCCTGACTTTC
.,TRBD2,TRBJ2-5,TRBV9,CASSVGVSGAGETQYF,TGTGCCAGCAGCGTAGGGGTTAGCGGGGCCGGGGAGACCCAGTACTTC